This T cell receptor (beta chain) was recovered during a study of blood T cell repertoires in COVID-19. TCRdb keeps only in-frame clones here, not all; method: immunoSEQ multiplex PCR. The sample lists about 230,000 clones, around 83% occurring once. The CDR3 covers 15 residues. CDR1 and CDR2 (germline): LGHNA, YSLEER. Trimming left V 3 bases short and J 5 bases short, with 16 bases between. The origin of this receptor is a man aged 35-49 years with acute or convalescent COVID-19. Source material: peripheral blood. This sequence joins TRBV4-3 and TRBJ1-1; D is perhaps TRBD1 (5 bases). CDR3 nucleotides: TGCGCCAGCAGCCATTACGCGGGGCTACGGACTGAAGCTTTCTTT. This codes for CASSHYAGLRTEAFF.